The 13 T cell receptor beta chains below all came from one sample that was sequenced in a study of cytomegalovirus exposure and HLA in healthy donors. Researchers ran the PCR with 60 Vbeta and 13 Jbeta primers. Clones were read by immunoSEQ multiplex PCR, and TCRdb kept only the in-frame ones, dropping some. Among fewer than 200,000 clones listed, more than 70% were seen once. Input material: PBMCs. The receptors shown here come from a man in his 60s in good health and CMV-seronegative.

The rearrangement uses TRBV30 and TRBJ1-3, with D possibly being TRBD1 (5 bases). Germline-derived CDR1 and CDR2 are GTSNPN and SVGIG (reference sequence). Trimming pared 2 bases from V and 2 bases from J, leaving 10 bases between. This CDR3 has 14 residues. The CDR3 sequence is CAWSYGGPGNTIYF. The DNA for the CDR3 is TGTGCCTGGAGTTACGGGGGACCTGGAAACACCATATATTTT.

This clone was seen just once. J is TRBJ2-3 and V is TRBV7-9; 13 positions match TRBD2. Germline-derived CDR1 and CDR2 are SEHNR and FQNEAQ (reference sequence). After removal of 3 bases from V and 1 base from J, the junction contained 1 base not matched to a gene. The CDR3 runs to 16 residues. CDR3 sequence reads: CASSFGTSGGTDTQYF. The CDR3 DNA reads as TGTGCCAGCAGCTTCGGGACTAGCGGGGGCACAGATACGCAGTATTTT.

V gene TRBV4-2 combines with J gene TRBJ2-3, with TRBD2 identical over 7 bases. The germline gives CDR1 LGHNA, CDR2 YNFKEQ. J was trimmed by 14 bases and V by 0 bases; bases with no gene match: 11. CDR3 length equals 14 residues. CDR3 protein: CASSQDRVLANRYF. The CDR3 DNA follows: TGTGCCAGCAGCCAAGATCGAGTACTAGCGAACAGGTATTTT.

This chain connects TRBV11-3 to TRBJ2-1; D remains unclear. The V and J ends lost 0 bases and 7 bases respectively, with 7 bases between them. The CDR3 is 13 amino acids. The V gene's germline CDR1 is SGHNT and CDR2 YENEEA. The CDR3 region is CASSLDTVNEQFF. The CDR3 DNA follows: TGTGCCAGCAGCTTAGATACAGTAAATGAGCAGTTCTTC.

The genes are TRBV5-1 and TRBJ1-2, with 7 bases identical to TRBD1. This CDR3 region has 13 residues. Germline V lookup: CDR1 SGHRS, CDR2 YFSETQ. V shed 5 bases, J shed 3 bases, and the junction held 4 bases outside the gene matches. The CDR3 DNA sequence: TGCGCCAGCAGATACGACAGGGACTATGGCTACACCTTC. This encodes CASRYDRDYGYTF.

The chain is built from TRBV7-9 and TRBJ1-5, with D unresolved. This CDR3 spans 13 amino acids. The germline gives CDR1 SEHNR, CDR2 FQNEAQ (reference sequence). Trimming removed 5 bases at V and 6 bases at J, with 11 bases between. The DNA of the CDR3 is TGTGCCAGCAGCCGGGAAGCGGCTCAGCCCCAGCATTTT. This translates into CASSREAAQPQHF.

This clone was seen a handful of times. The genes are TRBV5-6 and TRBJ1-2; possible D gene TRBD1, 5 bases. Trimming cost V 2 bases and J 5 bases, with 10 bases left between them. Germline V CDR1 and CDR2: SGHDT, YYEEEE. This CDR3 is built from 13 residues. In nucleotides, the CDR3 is TGTGCCAGCAGCTTACCAGGGAGGTATGGCTACACCTTC. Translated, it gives CASSLPGRYGYTF.

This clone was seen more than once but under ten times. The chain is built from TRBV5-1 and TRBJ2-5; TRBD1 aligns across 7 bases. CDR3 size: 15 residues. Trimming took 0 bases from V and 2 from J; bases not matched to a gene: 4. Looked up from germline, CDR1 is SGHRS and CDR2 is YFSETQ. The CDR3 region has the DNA TGCGCCAGCAGCTTGGAAGGACAGGAGCAAGAGACCCAGTACTTC. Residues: CASSLEGQEQETQYF.

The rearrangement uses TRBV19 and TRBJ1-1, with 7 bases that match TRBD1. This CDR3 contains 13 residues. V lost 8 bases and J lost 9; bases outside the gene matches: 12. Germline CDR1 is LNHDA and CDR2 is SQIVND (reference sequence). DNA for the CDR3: TGTGCCAGTGAAGACAGGGCCGGGGCGAAAGCTTTCTTT. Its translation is CASEDRAGAKAFF.

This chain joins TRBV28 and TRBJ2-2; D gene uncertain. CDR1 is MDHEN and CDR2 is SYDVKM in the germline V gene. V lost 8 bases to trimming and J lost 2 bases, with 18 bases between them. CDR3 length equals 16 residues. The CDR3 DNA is TGTGCCAGCCGAGAGGATTTTAGCAGCAACACCGGGGAGCTGTTTTTT. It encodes CASREDFSSNTGELFF.

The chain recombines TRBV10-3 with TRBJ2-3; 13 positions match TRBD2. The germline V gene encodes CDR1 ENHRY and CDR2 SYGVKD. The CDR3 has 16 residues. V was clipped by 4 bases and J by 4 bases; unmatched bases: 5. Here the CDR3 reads CAISGLAGGGADTQYF. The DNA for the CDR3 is TGTGCCATCAGTGGACTAGCGGGAGGTGGGGCAGATACGCAGTATTTT.

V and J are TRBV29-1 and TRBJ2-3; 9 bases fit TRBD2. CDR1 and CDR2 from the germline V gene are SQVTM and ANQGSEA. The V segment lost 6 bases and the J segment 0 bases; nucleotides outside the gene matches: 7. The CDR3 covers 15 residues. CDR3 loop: CSVPAGGTSTDTQYF. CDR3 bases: TGCAGCGTACCCGCGGGGGGGACTAGCACAGATACGCAGTATTTT.

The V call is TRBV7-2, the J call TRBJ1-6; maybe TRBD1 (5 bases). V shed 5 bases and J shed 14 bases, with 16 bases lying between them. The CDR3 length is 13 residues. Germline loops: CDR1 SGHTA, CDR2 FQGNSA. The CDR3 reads CASSTRQPWTLHF. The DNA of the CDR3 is TGTGCCAGCAGCACCAGACAGCCTTGGACCCTCCACTTT.